This record covers a single TCR beta chain. This sample is drawn from a study of cytomegalovirus exposure and HLA in healthy donors. PCR involved 60 Vbeta and 13 Jbeta primers. TCRdb's copy holds only in-frame clones and misses some; the assay was immunoSEQ multiplex PCR. Among about 210,000 clones, roughly 80% were seen once, and the ten largest hold approximately 2.9%. The sequenced material came from PBMCs. This clonotype was sampled from a young man in good health and CMV-seronegative.

For the CDR3, the DNA is TGTGCCAGCAGTGGGGGGGGTGGGACACAAGCCTACGAGCAGTACTTC. Protein: CASSGGGGTQAYEQYF. The chain couples TRBV27 to TRBJ2-7; weak D call: TRBD2 (7 bases). The CDR3 is 16 amino acids. In germline, CDR1 is MNHEY, CDR2 SMNVEV (reference sequence). Trimming took off 5 bases at V and 2 bases at J, with 19 bases between the two ends.